Below are 14 T cell receptor beta chains sequenced from a single sample in a study of CD8 T cells in Susac syndrome. Random hexamers served to reverse transcribe roughly 0.45 to 1 ug RNA. TCRdb redid the calling of the immunoSEQ multiplex PCR reads with MiXCR, one entry per CDR3 protein. Of 150,000 to 200,000 distinct CDR3 sequences in the sample, approximately 95% are singletons; the top ten hold around 0.16%. Sequenced material: CD8+ T cells from PBMCs. The receptors stem from a human donor with Susac syndrome.

This chain uses TRBV2 with TRBJ2-3; 10 nucleotides align to TRBD2. Germline V CDR1 and CDR2: SNHLY, FYNNEI. V shed 7 bases, J shed 3 bases, and the junction held 10 bases outside the gene matches. The CDR3 totals 16 residues. The CDR3 reads CASTPPSGSLTDTQYF. Written as DNA, the CDR3 is TGTGCCAGCACCCCTCCTAGCGGGAGTTTAACAGATACGCAGTATTTT.

J is TRBJ2-7 and V is TRBV13, with D unclear. This CDR3 region has 14 residues. Germline loops: CDR1 PRHDT, CDR2 FYEKMQ (reference sequence). Trimming pared 4 bases from V and 4 bases from J, leaving 14 bases between. CDR3 amino acids: CASSSHEIQYEQYF. In DNA, the CDR3 is TGTGCCAGCAGCTCACACGAGATCCAGTACGAGCAGTACTTC.

The chain recombines TRBV27 with TRBJ1-6; TRBD1 is a possible D gene (5 bases). Trimming removed 3 bases at V and 9 bases at J, with 9 bases between. The germline gives CDR1 MNHEY, CDR2 SMNVEV (reference sequence). There are 13 residues in the CDR3. The CDR3 here is CASSFSQGSPLHF. CDR3 DNA: TGTGCCAGCAGTTTCTCCCAGGGTTCACCCCTCCACTTT.

V and J are TRBV9 and TRBJ1-1; no clear D. V was pared by 0 bases and J by 4 bases, with 7 bases between. The CDR3 is 13 residues long. Germline V gene lookup returns CDR1 SGDLS and CDR2 YYNGEE. The CDR3 nucleotides are TGTGCCAGCAGCGTAGAGGTGGGCACTGAAGCTTTCTTT. As protein: CASSVEVGTEAFF.

The V gene is TRBV9, the J gene TRBJ1-4; weak D call: TRBD1 (5 bases). Germline loops: CDR1 SGDLS, CDR2 YYNGEE. CDR3 length: 14 amino acids. V shed 3 bases and J shed 6 bases, with 12 bases lying between them. The CDR3 region is CASSAATGDEKLFF. The CDR3 DNA reads as TGTGCCAGCAGCGCGGCAACGGGGGATGAAAAACTGTTTTTT.

This chain uses TRBV4-1 with TRBJ2-1, with a weak D call TRBD2 (6 bases). CDR3 size: 18 residues. V lost 2 bases to trimming and J lost 4 bases, with 21 bases between them. Per the germline V gene, CDR1 is MGHRA and CDR2 is YSYEKL. CDR3 protein: CASSQQIFRDSGYNEQFF. The CDR3 coding sequence is TGCGCCAGCAGCCAACAGATCTTCCGGGACTCCGGATACAATGAGCAGTTCTTC.

This clonotype was picked up a small number of times. The chain recombines TRBV12-3 or TRBV12-4 with TRBJ2-7, with D possibly matching TRBD2 (5 bases). V lost 4 bases and J 3 bases, leaving 10 bases between the germline ends. The CDR3 spans 13 residues. The CDR3 loop is CASSSHGVYEQYF. In DNA, the CDR3 is TGTGCCAGCAGTTCCCACGGGGTCTACGAGCAGTACTTC.

This chain links TRBV7-9 with TRBJ2-1; D is possibly TRBD2 (5 bases). Germline values: CDR1 SEHNR, CDR2 FQNEAQ (reference sequence). Trimming removed 4 bases from V and 9 bases from J, with 13 bases in between. The CDR3 has 13 residues. The CDR3 reads CASSSTMGVEQFF. CDR3 in DNA: TGTGCCAGCAGCTCCACCATGGGAGTTGAGCAGTTCTTC. The variable domain in full, with the rest retrieved from reference TRBV7-9 and TRBJ2-1, is DTGVSQNPRHKITKRGQNVTFRCDPISEHNRLYWYRQTLGQGPEFLTYFQNEAQLEKSRLLSDRFSAERPKGSFSTLEIQRTEQGDSAMYLCASSSTMGVEQFFGPGTRLTVL.

This chain joins TRBV11-2 and TRBJ2-1; D is possibly TRBD1 (5 bases). This CDR3 is built from 19 residues. Germline V CDR1 and CDR2: SGHAT, FQNNGV. Trimming stripped 1 base from V and 0 bases from J, with 19 bases between. The CDR3 DNA follows: TGTGCCAGCAGCTTAGCTGTGGGATTAGGGGTTCCCTCCTACAATGAGCAGTTCTTC. It encodes CASSLAVGLGVPSYNEQFF.

The chain recombines TRBV12-3 or TRBV12-4 with TRBJ2-1, with TRBD2 matching 10 bases. The CDR3 consists of 14 residues. V lost 4 bases, J lost 8 bases, and 5 bases stayed unmatched. Here the CDR3 reads CASSYSGGADEQFF. The CDR3 DNA reads TGTGCCAGCAGTTACAGCGGGGGGGCCGATGAGCAGTTCTTC.

CDR3 DNA sequence: TGTGCCAGCAGCCAAGCTAGCGGCGGGGAGCTGTTTTTT. Translation: CASSQASGGELFF. V is TRBV14 and J is TRBJ2-2; 7 bases map to TRBD2. V trimming: 1 base; J trimming: 7 bases; junction bases outside the gene matches: 0. CDR3 length: 13 amino acids. Germline V gene data show CDR1 as SGHDN and CDR2 as FVKESK. Complete variable domain (other parts from reference TRBV14 and TRBJ2-2): EAGVTQFPSHSVIEKGQTVTLRCDPISGHDNLYWYRRVMGKEIKFLLHFVKESKQDESGMPNNRFLAERTGGTYSTLKVQPAELEDSGVYFCASSQASGGELFFGEGSRLTVL.

This CDR3 is CASSPAGAEETQYF. In nucleotides, the CDR3 is TGTGCCAGCAGTCCAGCGGGGGCAGAAGAGACCCAGTACTTC. The V and J genes are TRBV12-3 or TRBV12-4 and TRBJ2-5, with 8 nucleotides matching TRBD2. V gave up 5 bases and J gave up 3 bases; unmatched junction bases: 5. This CDR3 region has 14 residues.

The chain combines TRBV5-1 with TRBJ1-1; tentatively, D is TRBD1 (6 bases). Germline CDR1 and CDR2: SGHRS and YFSETQ. This CDR3 contains 13 residues. V shed 7 bases and J shed 11 bases, with 21 bases lying between them. The CDR3 region is CASDPGQGTVAFF. In nucleotides, the CDR3 is TGCGCCAGCGACCCGGGACAAGGGACTGTGGCTTTCTTT.

The V and J genes are TRBV6-6 and TRBJ2-7; no clear D. This CDR3 comprises 15 residues. V was clipped by 8 bases and J by 7 bases, with 24 bases between them. Per germline, CDR1 MNHNY and CDR2 SVGAGI (reference sequence). The CDR3 nucleotides read TGTGCCAGCGCTGCATCGGAGACGGTAGGAGTAGAGCAGTACTTC. Translation: CASAASETVGVEQYF.